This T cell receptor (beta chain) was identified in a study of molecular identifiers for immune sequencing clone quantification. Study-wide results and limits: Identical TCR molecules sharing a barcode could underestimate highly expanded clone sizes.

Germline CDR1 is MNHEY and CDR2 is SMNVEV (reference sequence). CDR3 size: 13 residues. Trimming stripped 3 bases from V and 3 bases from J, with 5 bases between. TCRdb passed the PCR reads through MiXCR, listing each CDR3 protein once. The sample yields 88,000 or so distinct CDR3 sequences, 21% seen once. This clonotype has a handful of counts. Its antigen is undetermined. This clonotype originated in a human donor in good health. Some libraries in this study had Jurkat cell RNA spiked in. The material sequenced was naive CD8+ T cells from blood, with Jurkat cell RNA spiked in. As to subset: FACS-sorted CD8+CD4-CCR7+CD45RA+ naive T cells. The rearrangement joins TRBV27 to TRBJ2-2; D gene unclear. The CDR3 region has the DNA TGTGCCAGCAGTTTTACCGACACCGGGGAGCTGTTTTTT. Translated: CASSFTDTGELFF.